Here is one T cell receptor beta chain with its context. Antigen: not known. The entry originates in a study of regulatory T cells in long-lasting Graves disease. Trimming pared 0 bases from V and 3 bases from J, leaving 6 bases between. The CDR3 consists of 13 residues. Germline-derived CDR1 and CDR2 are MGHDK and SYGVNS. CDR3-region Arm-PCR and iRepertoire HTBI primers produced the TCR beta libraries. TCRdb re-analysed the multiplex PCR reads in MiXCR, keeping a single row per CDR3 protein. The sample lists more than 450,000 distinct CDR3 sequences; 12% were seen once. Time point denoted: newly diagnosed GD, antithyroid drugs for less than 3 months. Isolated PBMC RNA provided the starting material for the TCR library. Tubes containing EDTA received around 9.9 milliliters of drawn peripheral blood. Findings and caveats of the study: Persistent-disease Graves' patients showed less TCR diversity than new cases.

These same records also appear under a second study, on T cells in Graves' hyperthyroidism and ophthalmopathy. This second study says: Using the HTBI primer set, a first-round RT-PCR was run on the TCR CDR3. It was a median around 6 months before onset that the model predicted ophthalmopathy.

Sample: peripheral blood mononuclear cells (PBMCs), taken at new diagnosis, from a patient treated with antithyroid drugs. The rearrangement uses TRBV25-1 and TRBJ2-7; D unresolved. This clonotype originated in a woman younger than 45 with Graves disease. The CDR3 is CASSEYGNYEQYF. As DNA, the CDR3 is TGTGCCAGCAGTGAATACGGCAACTACGAGCAGTACTTC.